This is a list of T cell receptor beta chains from one sample in a study of blood T cell repertoires in COVID-19. Sequencing was performed with immunoSEQ multiplex PCR; in TCRdb, only in-frame clones are kept and a portion is missing. The sample gives over 150,000 clones, around nine tenths of which show up once; over 15% is in the top ten. Sequenced: peripheral blood. These receptor sequences come from a middle-aged man with COVID-19, enrolled during active disease. Each CDR3 is given with its conserved first and last residue. D genes are given only for firm matches. Expanded clones get a size class; other rows say once, few or many, or leave the size out.

size: -
J: TRBJ2-2
length: 12
D: -
V: TRBV3-1/TRBV3-2
DNA: TGTGCCAGCAGCCTCGCGACCGGGGAGCTGTTTTTT
CDR3: CASSLATGELFF

size: once
J: TRBJ1-5
length: 13
D: TRBD1
V: TRBV30
DNA: TGTGCCTGGGACAGGGGCAGGAATCAGCCCCAGCATTTT
CDR3: CAWDRGRNQPQHF

size: once
J: TRBJ2-3
length: 16
D: -
V: TRBV3-1/TRBV3-2
DNA: TGTGCCAGCAGCCATTTCAGGGATGTCGGGACAGATACGCAGTATTTT
CDR3: CASSHFRDVGTDTQYF

size: -
J: TRBJ2-3
length: 15
D: TRBD2
V: TRBV11-2
DNA: TGTGCCAGCAGCCGGACTAGCGGGATGCCTGATACGCAGTATTTT
CDR3: CASSRTSGMPDTQYF

size: -
J: TRBJ2-7
length: 16
D: TRBD2
V: TRBV19
DNA: TGTGCCAGTAGTACAGGGACTAGCGGGCACTCCTACGAGCAGTACTTC
CDR3: CASSTGTSGHSYEQYF

size: -
J: TRBJ1-2
length: 16
D: TRBD1
V: TRBV18
DNA: TGTGCCAGCTCACCCGCGACAGGGAGGTCGGGCTATGGCTACACCTTC
CDR3: CASSPATGRSGYGYTF

size: few
J: TRBJ2-2
length: 18
D: TRBD1
V: TRBV4-3
DNA: TGCGCCAGCAGCCAAAGCCCCACAGGGGGCTCTAACACCGGGGAGCTGTTTTTT
CDR3: CASSQSPTGGSNTGELFF

size: -
J: TRBJ1-1
length: 13
D: TRBD1
V: TRBV9
DNA: TGTGCCAGCAGCGTATCAGGGGGCAGGGGAGCTTTCTTT
CDR3: CASSVSGGRGAFF

size: -
J: TRBJ2-3
length: 16
D: TRBD1
V: TRBV5-1
DNA: TGCGCCAGCAGCTCGTCCCGGGACAGGGTCGCAGATACGCAGTATTTT
CDR3: CASSSSRDRVADTQYF

size: -
J: TRBJ2-5
length: 16
D: TRBD1
V: TRBV7-2
DNA: TGTGCCAGCAGCTTACGACCGGGACAGGGAGAAGAGACCCAGTACTTC
CDR3: CASSLRPGQGEETQYF

size: -
J: TRBJ2-7
length: 13
D: -
V: TRBV7-9
DNA: TGTGCCAGCAGCATAGCCCTCGGCGGCGAGCAGTACTTC
CDR3: CASSIALGGEQYF

size: -
J: TRBJ1-4
length: 13
D: TRBD1
V: TRBV6-5
DNA: TGTGCCAGCAGGCAGGGGGCCGCTGAAAAACTGTTTTTT
CDR3: CASRQGAAEKLFF

size: -
J: TRBJ2-3
length: 15
D: TRBD2
V: TRBV9
DNA: TGTGCCAGCAGCTCAGCGGGAGGGGGCATAGATACGCAGTATTTT
CDR3: CASSSAGGGIDTQYF

size: -
J: TRBJ2-3
length: 19
D: TRBD2
V: TRBV4-1
DNA: TGCGCCAGCAGCCAAGATCCGGGACTAGCGGGAGGGCGACCAGATACGCAGTATTTT
CDR3: CASSQDPGLAGGRPDTQYF

size: -
J: TRBJ1-4
length: 14
D: -
V: TRBV2
DNA: TGTGCCAGCGCCGTGTCACAGGGAGATGAAAAACTGTTTTTT
CDR3: CASAVSQGDEKLFF

size: -
J: TRBJ2-3
length: 12
D: -
V: TRBV3-1/TRBV3-2
DNA: TGTGCCAGCAGCCGCAGGGACAATACGCAGTATTTT
CDR3: CASSRRDNTQYF

size: few
J: TRBJ2-6
length: 19
D: TRBD1
V: TRBV5-8
DNA: TGTGCCAGCAGATCGGGACAGGGGTTTTGGTCGTCTGGGGCCAACGTCCTGACTTTC
CDR3: CASRSGQGFWSSGANVLTF

size: few
J: TRBJ1-1
length: 14
D: -
V: TRBV19
DNA: TGTGCCAGTAGTGTCGCCCGGGGGAGGTCTGAAGCTTTCTTT
CDR3: CASSVARGRSEAFF

size: -
J: TRBJ2-1
length: 17
D: TRBD2
V: TRBV4-1
DNA: TGCGCCAGCAGCCAAGCTGCCCGCGGGGGGTGGTACAATGAGCAGTTCTTC
CDR3: CASSQAARGGWYNEQFF

size: -
J: TRBJ2-7
length: 10
D: -
V: TRBV6-5
DNA: TGTGCCAGCTCGGGAGAACTGCAGTACTTC
CDR3: CASSGELQYF

size: -
J: TRBJ1-1
length: 13
D: -
V: TRBV19
DNA: TGTGCCAGTAGTATGTCCCGGGAGTCTGAAGCTTTCTTT
CDR3: CASSMSRESEAFF

size: -
J: TRBJ2-1
length: 16
D: TRBD2
V: TRBV7-9
DNA: TGTGCCAGCAGCTTAGCGGGGGCGGGAGGACTCAATGAGCAGTTCTTC
CDR3: CASSLAGAGGLNEQFF

size: once
J: TRBJ2-5
length: 14
D: TRBD1
V: TRBV7-9
DNA: TGTGCCAGCAGCCCCGGGACAGTCCAAGAGACCCAGTACTTC
CDR3: CASSPGTVQETQYF

size: -
J: TRBJ1-1
length: 14
D: -
V: TRBV19
DNA: TGTGCCAGTAGTATGGTGGCGGTCGCGACTGAAGCTTTCTTT
CDR3: CASSMVAVATEAFF

size: -
J: TRBJ2-3
length: 13
D: TRBD1
V: TRBV19
DNA: TGTGCCAGTTGGGGGACAGGCGGGGATACGCAGTATTTT
CDR3: CASWGTGGDTQYF

size: -
J: TRBJ2-7
length: 18
D: -
V: TRBV2
DNA: TGTGCCAGCAGTGAAGGGGGCCTCTTGACCCTAGGTAACTACGAGCAGTACTTC
CDR3: CASSEGGLLTLGNYEQYF

size: -
J: TRBJ1-5
length: 17
D: -
V: TRBV28
DNA: TGTGCCAGCAGTTTAAGGCTCGGGAGGTATAGCAATCAGCCCCAGCATTTT
CDR3: CASSLRLGRYSNQPQHF

size: -
J: TRBJ2-4
length: 13
D: TRBD1
V: TRBV6-5
DNA: TGTGCCAGCAGTCAGGGGGCGGAGAACATTCAGTACTTC
CDR3: CASSQGAENIQYF

size: -
J: TRBJ2-3
length: 13
D: -
V: TRBV6-4
DNA: TGTGCCAGCAGTAGCGGGAGCACAGATACGCAGTATTTT
CDR3: CASSSGSTDTQYF

size: -
J: TRBJ2-1
length: 11
D: -
V: TRBV29-1
DNA: TGCAGCGCCCGAGGGAACAATGAGCAGTTCTTC
CDR3: CSARGNNEQFF

size: -
J: TRBJ2-5
length: 15
D: -
V: TRBV7-3
DNA: TGTGCCAGCAGCTTCGGGGGTAGCGGACAAGAGACCCAGTACTTC
CDR3: CASSFGGSGQETQYF

size: -
J: TRBJ2-7
length: 17
D: TRBD2
V: TRBV18
DNA: TGTGCCAGCTCACGCGACCCGGGAGGGAGCTTCGGTTACGAGCAGTACTTC
CDR3: CASSRDPGGSFGYEQYF

size: -
J: TRBJ1-2
length: 15
D: TRBD1
V: TRBV18
DNA: TGTGCCAGCTCACCAGGGACAGACAGGACCTATGGCTACACCTTC
CDR3: CASSPGTDRTYGYTF

size: once
J: TRBJ1-2
length: 14
D: -
V: TRBV6-5
DNA: TGTGCCAGCAGCTCCAACGAAGCAGGTTATGGCTACACCTTC
CDR3: CASSSNEAGYGYTF

size: -
J: TRBJ1-5
length: 18
D: TRBD1
V: TRBV6-2/TRBV6-3
DNA: TGTGCCAGCAGTTGGGACCCCGGGACAGGGAATTCCGCTCAGCCCCAGCATTTT
CDR3: CASSWDPGTGNSAQPQHF

size: -
J: TRBJ2-7
length: 12
D: TRBD1
V: TRBV12-5
DNA: TGTGCTAGTGGTTTGGGACAGGGGGATGCCCACTTC
CDR3: CASGLGQGDAHF

size: -
J: TRBJ1-1
length: 14
D: TRBD1
V: TRBV2
DNA: TGTGCCAGCAAAACAGGGGTAAAGAACACTGAAGCTTTCTTT
CDR3: CASKTGVKNTEAFF